This is a list of T cell receptor beta chains from one sample in a study of blood T cells in healthy people across ages. From the 5' RACE reads, TCRdb called clonotypes with MiXCR, one entry per CDR3 protein. The sample includes about 1.5 million distinct CDR3 sequences, roughly 40% seen only once; the top ten take 7.9%. Sequenced sample: blood. The receptors were gathered from a woman aged 18-29 years in good health. Each CDR3 is given with its conserved first and last residue. A D gene is named only where the DNA matches it firmly. Size is stated for part of the rows, as once, few or many counts, or as a class when the clone is expanded.

D gene,V gene,clone size,J gene,CDR3 protein,CDR3 DNA
NA,TRBV25-1,NA,TRBJ2-1,CASSESPPKDNEQFF,TGTGCCAGCAGTGAATCCCCGCCTAAGGATAATGAGCAGTTCTTC
NA,TRBV5-5,few,TRBJ2-7,CASAKGNYEQYF,TGTGCCAGCGCGAAGGGGAACTACGAGCAGTACTTC
NA,TRBV6-6,few,TRBJ2-1,CASSYQDSTSSYNEQFF,TGTGCCAGCAGTTACCAGGACTCGACGAGCTCCTACAATGAGCAGTTCTTC
NA,TRBV21-1,NA,TRBJ2-5,CASSNQTRFSSETQYF,TGTGCCAGCAGCAACCAGACTAGATTTAGTTCAGAGACCCAGTACTTC
TRBD2,TRBV6-5,NA,TRBJ2-7,CARSYSAGEFAYEQYF,TGTGCCAGAAGTTACTCTGCGGGGGAGTTTGCCTACGAGCAGTACTTC
NA,TRBV28,few,TRBJ2-7,CASSIPPSLREQYF,TGTGCCAGCAGTATCCCCCCGTCGCTCCGCGAGCAGTACTTC
NA,TRBV6-1,NA,TRBJ1-4,CASSEHAVFENEKLSF,TGTGCCAGCAGTGAACACGCCGTTTTTGAAAATGAAAAACTGTCTTTT
TRBD1,TRBV20-1,few,TRBJ2-7,CSARGRQGASYEQYF,TGCAGTGCTAGAGGTCGCCAGGGGGCCTCGTACGAGCAGTACTTC
TRBD1,TRBV20-1,NA,TRBJ2-5,CSASPGTGPKETQYF,TGCAGTGCTAGTCCCGGGACAGGGCCCAAAGAGACCCAGTACTTC
TRBD1,TRBV4-2,NA,TRBJ1-6,CASSQEGQGARTHNSPLHF,TGTGCCAGCAGCCAAGAAGGGCAGGGGGCGCGGACCCATAATTCACCCCTCCACTTT
NA,TRBV12-5,NA,TRBJ2-6,CASGPYSGANVLTF,TGTGCTAGTGGTCCCTACTCTGGGGCCAACGTCCTGACTTTC
TRBD1,TRBV4-2,few,TRBJ1-2,CASSQVDRGLTYGYTF,TGTGCCAGCAGCCAAGTTGACAGGGGGCTTACCTATGGCTACACCTTC
NA,TRBV5-1,NA,TRBJ2-3,CASSLGMGIHTDTQYF,TGCGCCAGCAGCTTGGGAATGGGGATACACACAGATACGCAGTATTTT
TRBD2,TRBV2,NA,TRBJ2-5,CASKLGLARYNEQYF,TGTGCCAGCAAGTTGGGACTAGCGAGATACAATGAGCAGTACTTC
TRBD2,TRBV2,NA,TRBJ2-5,CASSEGRLAGVSYQETQYF,TGTGCCAGCAGTGAGGGGAGACTAGCGGGAGTCTCGTACCAAGAGACCCAGTACTTC
NA,TRBV3-1,few,TRBJ2-3,CASSDRQAWSGTDTQYF,TGTGCCAGCAGCGATAGACAGGCATGGAGTGGTACAGATACGCAGTATTTT
NA,TRBV3-1,NA,TRBJ2-2,CASSLMPPGSWPGELFF,TGTGCCAGCAGCCTAATGCCACCGGGCTCATGGCCCGGGGAGCTGTTTTTT
NA,TRBV6-1,NA,TRBJ2-7,CAVDKRLNNEQYF,TGTGCCGTAGACAAGCGACTGAACAATGAGCAGTACTTC
TRBD2,TRBV10-2,few,TRBJ2-1,CASSGAGTSGRGNEQFF,TGCGCCAGCAGCGGGGCCGGGACTAGCGGGAGGGGCAATGAGCAGTTCTTC
NA,TRBV25-1,NA,TRBJ1-2,CASSWDKTNYGYTF,TGTGCCAGCAGTTGGGACAAAACTAACTATGGCTACACCTTC
TRBD2,TRBV11-2,NA,TRBJ2-1,CASSPAAFPSGGYNEQFF,TGTGCCAGCAGTCCCGCGGCCTTCCCTAGCGGGGGATACAATGAGCAGTTCTTC
TRBD2,TRBV14,NA,TRBJ2-1,CASSVAAGGLSYNEQFF,TGTGCCAGCAGTGTCGCAGCGGGGGGCCTCTCCTACAATGAGCAGTTCTTC